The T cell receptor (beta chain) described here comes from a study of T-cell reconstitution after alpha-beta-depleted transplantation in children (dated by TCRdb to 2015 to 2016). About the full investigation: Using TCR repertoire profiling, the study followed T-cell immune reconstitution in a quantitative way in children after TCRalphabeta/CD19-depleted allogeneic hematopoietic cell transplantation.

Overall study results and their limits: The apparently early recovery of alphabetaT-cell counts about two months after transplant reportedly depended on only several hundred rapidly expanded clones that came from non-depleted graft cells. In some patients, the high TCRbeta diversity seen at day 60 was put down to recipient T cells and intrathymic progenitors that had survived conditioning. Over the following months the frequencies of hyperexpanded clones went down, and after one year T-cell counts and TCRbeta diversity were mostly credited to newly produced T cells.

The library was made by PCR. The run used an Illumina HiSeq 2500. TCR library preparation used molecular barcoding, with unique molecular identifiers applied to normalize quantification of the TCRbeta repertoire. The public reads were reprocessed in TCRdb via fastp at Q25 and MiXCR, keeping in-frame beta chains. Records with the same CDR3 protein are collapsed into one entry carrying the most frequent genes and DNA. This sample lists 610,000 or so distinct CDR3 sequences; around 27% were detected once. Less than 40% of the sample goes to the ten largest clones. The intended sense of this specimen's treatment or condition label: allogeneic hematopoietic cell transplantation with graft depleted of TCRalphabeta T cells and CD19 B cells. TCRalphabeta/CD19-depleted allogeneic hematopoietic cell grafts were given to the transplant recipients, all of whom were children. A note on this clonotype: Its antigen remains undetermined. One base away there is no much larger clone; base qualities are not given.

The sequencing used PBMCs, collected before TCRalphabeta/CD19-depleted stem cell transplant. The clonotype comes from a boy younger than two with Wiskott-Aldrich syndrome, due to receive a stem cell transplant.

The CDR3 loop reads CASSPTDRAGFYGYTF. The bases read TGCGCCAGCAGCCCGACGGACAGGGCGGGCTTCTATGGCTACACCTTC. The chain couples TRBV5-1 to TRBJ1-2, and 8 junction bases match TRBD1. CDR1 and CDR2 (SGHRS, YFSETQ) derive from the germline V gene. Trimming removed 4 bases from V and 4 bases from J; the gene matches leave 12 bases unexplained. The CDR3, from cysteine to phenylalanine, totals 16 residues. CDR3 DNA is the only sequence kept; it has 48 bases, read in frame from the first base.